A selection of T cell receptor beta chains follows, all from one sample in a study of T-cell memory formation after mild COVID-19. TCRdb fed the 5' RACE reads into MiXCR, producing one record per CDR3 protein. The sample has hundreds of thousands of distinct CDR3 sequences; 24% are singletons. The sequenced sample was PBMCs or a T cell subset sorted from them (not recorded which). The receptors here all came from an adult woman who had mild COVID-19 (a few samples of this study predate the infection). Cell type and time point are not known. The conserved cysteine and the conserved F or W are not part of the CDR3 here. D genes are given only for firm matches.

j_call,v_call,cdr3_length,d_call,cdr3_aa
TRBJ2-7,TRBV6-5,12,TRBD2,ASSSGGGLLEQY
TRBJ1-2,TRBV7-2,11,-,ASSLAFSDGYT
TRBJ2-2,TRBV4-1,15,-,ASSQVSGWGDTGELF
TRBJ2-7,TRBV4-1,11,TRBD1,ASRDRGSYEQY
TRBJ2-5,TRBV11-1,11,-,ASSLGSLETQY
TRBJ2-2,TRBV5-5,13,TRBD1,ASSPGTGYSGELF
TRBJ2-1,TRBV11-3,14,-,ASSFRASVGYNEQF
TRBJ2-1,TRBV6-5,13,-,ASSYWQDRHNEQF
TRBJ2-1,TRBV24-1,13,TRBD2,ATTRSGSSYNEQF
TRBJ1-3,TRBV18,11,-,ASSPSSGNTIY
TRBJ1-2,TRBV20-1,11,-,SARDSSTLGYT
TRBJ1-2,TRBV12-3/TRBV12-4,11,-,ASSSGLGYGYT
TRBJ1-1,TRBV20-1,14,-,SARGALGLGGAEAF
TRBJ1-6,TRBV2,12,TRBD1,ASTSGQGNSPLH
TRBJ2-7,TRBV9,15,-,ASSVEGRGTTSYEQY
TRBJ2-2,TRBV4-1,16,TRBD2,ASSQGLGGTRNTGELF
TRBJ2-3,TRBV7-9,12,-,ASSFEGVTDTQY
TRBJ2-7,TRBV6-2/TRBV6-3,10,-,ASSPTGLAPY
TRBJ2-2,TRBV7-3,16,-,ASSLISGVNANTGELF
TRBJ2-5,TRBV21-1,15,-,ASSVPQQGAEQETQY
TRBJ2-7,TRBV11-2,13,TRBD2,ASTGGGTLIYEQY
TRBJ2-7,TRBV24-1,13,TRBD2,ATSDLAGGDLKQY
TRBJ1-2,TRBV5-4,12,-,ASSKDSTNYGYT
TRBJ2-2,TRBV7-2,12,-,ASSLVADTGELF
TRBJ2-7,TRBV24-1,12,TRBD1,ATRGTGVGGEQY
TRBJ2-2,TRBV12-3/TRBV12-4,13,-,ASSEDNSNTGELF
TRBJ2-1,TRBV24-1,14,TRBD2,ATSDLGSGSLYEQF
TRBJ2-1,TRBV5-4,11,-,ASSGRMGNEQF
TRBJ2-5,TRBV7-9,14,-,ASTPTGAEYQETQY
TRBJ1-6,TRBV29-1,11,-,SVEDVRGSPLH
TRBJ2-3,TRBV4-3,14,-,ASSASFGESTDTQY
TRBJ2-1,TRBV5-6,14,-,ASSLFSRSEVDEQF
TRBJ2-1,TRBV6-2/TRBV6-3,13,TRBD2,ASSYLGRSYNEQF
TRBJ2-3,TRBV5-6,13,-,ASSLEPVHTDTQY
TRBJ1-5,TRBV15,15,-,ATSRDPLGHSNQPQH
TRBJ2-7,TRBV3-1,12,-,ASSQDFGYDEQY
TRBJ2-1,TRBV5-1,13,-,ASSWSGSGYNEQF
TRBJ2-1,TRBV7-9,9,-,ASSVGSSYA
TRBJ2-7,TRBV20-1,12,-,SARDHRDYYEQY
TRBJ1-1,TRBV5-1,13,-,ASSLQTSGYTEAF
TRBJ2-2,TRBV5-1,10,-,ASSLIQRELF
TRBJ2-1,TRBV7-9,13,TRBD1,ASSPTQGARNEQF
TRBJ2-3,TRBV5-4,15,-,ASSLGQMVSSTDTQY
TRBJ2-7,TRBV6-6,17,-,ASSYSKGAGEPSSYEQY
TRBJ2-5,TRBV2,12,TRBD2,ASTLGLAAETQY